One and the same sample provided the 20 T cell receptor beta chains below, sequenced in a study of technical replicates of blood from a handful of donors. Data came from immunoSEQ multiplex PCR; TCRdb stores just in-frame clones and leaves some out. The sample carries tens of thousands of clones, 85% to 95% recorded once. The sequenced sample was T cells isolated from PBMCs. Receptors originate from a human donor in good health.

This rearrangement joins TRBV4-2 to TRBJ2-4; the D is unclear. CDR3 length equals 14 residues. Trimming pared 5 bases from V and 3 bases from J, leaving 11 bases between. CDR1 is LGHNA, CDR2 YNFKEQ, per germline. The CDR3 is CASSSIRVKNIQYF. CDR3 DNA: TGTGCCAGCAGCTCCATTCGGGTCAAAAACATTCAGTACTTC.

The V gene is TRBV11-2, the J gene TRBJ2-5; 7 bases align to TRBD1. V shed 5 bases and J 4 bases; nucleotides not matched to a gene: 13. The length of the CDR3 is 16 residues. Germline V gene sequence: CDR1 SGHAT, CDR2 FQNNGV. The CDR3 is CASSPAPTGVAETQYF. CDR3 in DNA: TGTGCCAGCAGCCCTGCGCCAACAGGGGTAGCAGAGACCCAGTACTTC.

The V gene is TRBV29-1, the J gene TRBJ2-5; D ambiguous. CDR1 is SQVTM and CDR2 is ANQGSEA in the germline V gene. The CDR3 runs to 12 residues. Between the trimmed V and J ends, which lost 5 bases and 0 bases, there was a span of 7 bases. The CDR3 protein is CSVSRYQETQYF. CDR3 nucleotide sequence: TGCAGCGTTTCCAGATACCAAGAGACCCAGTACTTC.

There are a few counts of this clone. V is TRBV5-6 and J is TRBJ1-2, with a possible D match to TRBD1 (5 bases). The CDR3 loop spans 12 amino acids. V shed 4 bases and J shed 6 bases, with 10 bases lying between them. Germline V CDR1 and CDR2: SGHDT, YYEEEE. In DNA, the CDR3 is TGTGCCAGCAGCCTAGGAGGGGATGGCTACACCTTC. It codes for CASSLGGDGYTF. The full variable domain, with the rest looked up from reference TRBV5-6 and TRBJ1-2, is DAGVTQSPTHLIKTRGQQVTLRCSPKSGHDTVSWYQQALGQGPQFIFQYYEEEERQRGNFPDRFSGHQFPNYSSELNVNALLLGDSALYLCASSLGGDGYTFGSGTRLTVV.

The rearrangement links TRBV19 to TRBJ1-3, with 8 bases lining up with TRBD1. The CDR3 sequence is 14 residues long. V dropped 10 bases and J dropped 4; count of bases not matched to a gene: 9. Germline assignment: CDR1 LNHDA and CDR2 SQIVND (reference sequence). The CDR3 coding sequence is TGTGCCACTCAAGACAGGGGAGGGGGAAACACCATATATTTT. Translated, it gives CATQDRGGGNTIYF.

The chain recombines TRBV7-9 with TRBJ1-4; D unclear. The CDR3 contains 15 residues. The germline V and J ends were trimmed by 1 base and 4 bases, with 10 bases remaining between them. The V gene's germline CDR1 is SEHNR and CDR2 FQNEAQ (reference sequence). Here the CDR3 reads CASSLGPQVNEKLFF. The CDR3 nucleotides are TGTGCCAGCAGCTTAGGCCCGCAGGTTAATGAAAAACTGTTTTTT.

The chain joins TRBV21-1 to TRBJ1-1; no check of the table's D call, TRBD1, against the DNA was made. TRBV21-1 is a listed pseudogene. The CDR3 length is 16 residues. CDR3 residues: CASSKGIQEWSSEAFF. CDR3 in DNA: TGTGCCAGCAGCAAGGGGATACAGGAATGGTCCTCTGAAGCTTTCTTT.

V is TRBV28 and J is TRBJ2-7; weak D call: TRBD2 (6 bases). The CDR3 is 13 amino acids. Looked up from germline, CDR1 is MDHEN and CDR2 is SYDVKM. V was trimmed by 6 bases and J by 2 bases, leaving 11 bases between them. The CDR3 protein is CASREGFAYEQYF. DNA of the CDR3: TGTGCCAGCAGGGAGGGATTCGCCTACGAGCAGTACTTC.

The V call is TRBV30, the J call TRBJ1-2, with a tentative D call TRBD1 (6 bases). Germline CDR1 reads GTSNPN; CDR2 reads SVGIG (reference sequence). V lost 2 bases and J lost 1, with 14 bases in between. This CDR3 contains 15 residues. CDR3 DNA: TGTGCCTGGAGTAGACTGACAGGCTATAACTATGGCTACACCTTC. This encodes CAWSRLTGYNYGYTF.

The chain carries TRBV27 and TRBJ1-6; D is undetermined. The ends were cut back, 6 bases at V and 0 bases at J, with 9 bases in the middle. The CDR3 runs to 15 residues. Germline CDR1 is MNHEY and CDR2 is SMNVEV (reference sequence). CDR3 DNA: TGTGCCAGCAGACAGACTACCTCCTATAATTCACCCCTCCACTTT. Its translation is CASRQTTSYNSPLHF.

This chain joins TRBV9 and TRBJ1-1; TRBD1 matches at 7 bases. Germline CDR1 reads SGDLS; CDR2 reads YYNGEE. This CDR3 has 14 amino acids. Unmatched junction bases numbered 8, after V lost 4 bases and J lost 5 bases. For the CDR3, the DNA is TGTGCCAGCAGCAACCCAGGGGGTAGGACTGAAGCTTTCTTT. This sequence encodes CASSNPGGRTEAFF.

The rearrangement uses TRBV27 and TRBJ2-1; tentative D call: TRBD1 (5 bases). The V gene's germline CDR1 is MNHEY and CDR2 SMNVEV (reference sequence). V lost 2 bases, J lost 7 bases, and 6 bases lay in between. The CDR3 consists of 12 residues. CDR3 in DNA: TGTGCCAGCAGTTTAGCAGGGAATGAGCAGTTCTTC. Translation: CASSLAGNEQFF.

The CDR3 loop is CASSGRGTGGEYF. In DNA, the CDR3 is TGTGCCAGCAGTGGGCGAGGGACAGGGGGAGAGTACTTC. The chain joins TRBV2 to TRBJ2-7; 11 positions match TRBD1. Germline assignment: CDR1 SNHLY and CDR2 FYNNEI. V gave up 4 bases and J gave up 11 bases; unmatched junction bases: 7. The CDR3 has 13 residues. Combining the CDR3 with reference TRBV2 and TRBJ2-7 gives the whole variable domain EPEVTQTPSHQVTQMGQEVILRCVPISNHLYFYWYRQILGQKVEFLVSFYNNEISEKSEIFDDQFSVERPDGSNFTLKIRSTKLEDSAMYFCASSGRGTGGEYFGPGTRLTVT.

This chain links TRBV27 with TRBJ2-1, with 9 positions matching TRBD2. This CDR3 has 14 amino acids. The J segment lost 8 bases and the V segment lost 6 bases, leaving 8 bases of the junction unmatched. CDR1 MNHEY and CDR2 SMNVEV come from the germline V gene (reference sequence). CDR3 amino acids: CASRSSGALDEQFF. The DNA of the CDR3 is TGTGCCAGCAGGTCTAGCGGGGCGCTAGATGAGCAGTTCTTC.

The V call is TRBV27, the J call TRBJ2-5, with 10 bases lining up with TRBD1. Germline V lookup: CDR1 MNHEY, CDR2 SMNVEV (reference sequence). V shed 5 bases, J shed 4 bases, and the junction held 10 bases outside the gene matches. The CDR3 is made up of 16 amino acids. The CDR3 protein is CASSAGTGDSRETQYF. CDR3 nucleotides: TGTGCCAGCAGTGCCGGGACAGGGGATTCGAGAGAGACCCAGTACTTC.

The chain joins TRBV6-1 to TRBJ1-1, with D possibly TRBD1 on 5 matching bases. CDR3 length: 12 residues. The V and J ends lost 10 bases and 10 bases respectively, with 19 bases between them. CDR1 and CDR2 (germline): MNHNS, SASEGT. DNA for the CDR3: TGTGCCATCGGGCCCCTGGGGCTCGGAGCTTTCTTT. Amino acid sequence: CAIGPLGLGAFF.

The rearrangement links TRBV7-9 to TRBJ1-2, with D uncertain. The V end lost 4 bases, the J end lost 4 bases, and 7 bases lay between the germline ends. The germline CDR1 and CDR2 sequences are SEHNR and FQNEAQ (reference sequence). The CDR3 sequence is 12 residues long. CDR3: CASSSGGYGYTF. CDR3 DNA: TGTGCCAGCAGCTCCGGAGGCTATGGCTACACCTTC.

The chain uses TRBV6-6 and TRBJ2-7, with TRBD1 identical over 7 bases. Germline CDR1 is MNHNY and CDR2 is SVGAGI (reference sequence). CDR3 length equals 13 residues. V gave up 11 bases and J gave up 3 bases; unmatched junction bases: 10. As DNA, the CDR3 is TGTGCCGCCAGGGACAGATCCCACTACGAGCAGTACTTC. Its translation: CAARDRSHYEQYF.

V is TRBV5-1 and J is TRBJ2-3; 12 bases agree with TRBD1. After removal of 7 bases from V and 6 bases from J, the junction contained 9 bases not matched to a gene. The CDR3 runs 15 residues. Germline V gives CDR1 SGHRS, CDR2 YFSETQ. CDR3: CASAGTGGPADTQYF. The CDR3 DNA reads TGCGCCAGCGCGGGGACAGGGGGCCCAGCGGATACGCAGTATTTT.

This chain connects TRBV5-1 to TRBJ1-5, with TRBD1 identical over 8 bases. CDR1 SGHRS and CDR2 YFSETQ come from the germline V gene. The J segment lost 4 bases and the V segment lost 4 bases, leaving 7 bases of the junction unmatched. This CDR3 comprises 15 residues. DNA of the CDR3: TGCGCCAGCAGCCCAGGGACAGGTGCAAATCAGCCCCAGCATTTT. Its translation is CASSPGTGANQPQHF.